Listed here is a single T cell receptor (beta chain). The data originate from a study of blood T cell repertoires in COVID-19. Study background: The samples span acute and convalescent COVID-19 from the United States, Italy and Spain.

This CDR3 comprises 14 residues. CDR1 and CDR2 (germline): GTSNPN, SVGIG (reference sequence). The ends lost 3 bases at V and 5 bases at J; junction bases unmatched: 10. Participants were placed into cohorts based on the clinical history they reported. In the original workflow: Amplified reference gene primers provided the basis for estimating nucleated cell counts. Some clones are missing from TCRdb's copy, which holds only in-frame ones; the method was immunoSEQ multiplex PCR. Clone size and the V and J calls come from that table; the DNA yielded D and trimming. The table includes roughly 200,000 clones, about 85% detected once.

This chain connects TRBV30 to TRBJ2-7, with 7 nucleotides matching TRBD1. The specimen was PBMCs or T cells enriched from blood (not recorded which). The TCR comes from a man aged 40-55 years who had recovered from COVID-19. In nucleotides, the CDR3 is TGTGCCTGGAGAGAGTCCAGGGGGATCAACGAGCAGTACTTC. It is translated as CAWRESRGINEQYF. The full variable domain, its missing parts supplied by reference TRBV30 and TRBJ2-7, is SQTIHQWPATLVQPVGSPLSLECTVEGTSNPNLYWYRQAAGRGLQLLFYSVGIGQISSEVPQNLSASRPQDRQFILSSKKLLLSDSGFYLCAWRESRGINEQYFGPGTRLTVT.